This T cell receptor beta chain was observed in a study of shared clonotypes between healthy human individuals. Positively selected for CCR7, the CD45RO-negative cells used as naive CD8 cells excluded terminally differentiated effector memory CD45RA+ cells. This clone was seen once. At the DNA level, this CDR3 is encoded by other sequences in the same sample as well. The germline V and J ends were trimmed by 6 bases and 0 bases, with 12 bases remaining between them. Germline V CDR1 and CDR2: MNHEY, SMNVEV (reference sequence). CDR3 length: 14 residues. Sequenced by immunoSEQ multiplex PCR; TCRdb stores in-frame clones only, minus some. The table includes about 2.1 million clones, more than 85% detected once.

The chain joins TRBV27 to TRBJ2-7; D is ambiguous. Sequenced sample: naive CD8+ T cells from PBMCs. The sequence derives from a man in his late teens or twenties in good health. Some clones in this sample may be carry-over from other donors' samples. CDR3 sequence reads: CASRNRASSYEQYF. In nucleotides, the CDR3 is TGTGCCAGCAGGAATAGGGCCAGCTCCTACGAGCAGTACTTC.